The clone carrying this T cell receptor (beta chain) was detected many times. Its target is unknown. The data were taken from a study of breast tumors, draining lymph nodes, adjacent tissues. The lymph nodes were axillary draining lymph nodes from breast cancer patients. TCRdb processed the multiplex PCR reads anew with MiXCR; each CDR3 protein has one entry. The table shows 140,000 to 150,000 distinct CDR3 sequences, with 32% occurring only once. Study results and limitations: Most tumor T cells seemingly derive from lymph node, then expand in tumor. Tumor TCR diversity was below lymph nodes but above nontumor tissue.

CDR1 SGHRS and CDR2 YFSETQ come from the germline V gene. V shed 0 bases and J shed 7 bases, with 13 bases lying between them. The CDR3 is made up of 15 amino acids. The chain recombines TRBV5-1 with TRBJ2-2, with D possibly matching TRBD1 (5 bases). Source material: axillary lymph node tissue. This sequence originates from a female donor with breast cancer. Some clones in this sample may be carry-over from other donors' samples. The CDR3 DNA reads as TGCGCCAGCAGCTTGGTGTCAGGGAAAAGCGGGGAGCTGTTTTTT. Encoded protein: CASSLVSGKSGELFF.